Listed here are 14 T cell receptor beta chains from one sample, sequenced in a study of identical twins. Via MiXCR, TCRdb re-called the 5' RACE reads, giving one row per CDR3 protein. The table includes around 280,000 distinct CDR3 sequences, around 8.8% detected once. The data also belong to a second study, concerning yellow fever vaccine responses in identical twins.

Sequencing used memory (CD45RO+) T cells sorted from blood. Source of these receptors: a woman aged 18 to 35 in good health.

This clonotype was counted many times. The V call is TRBV7-9, the J call TRBJ1-2; possible D gene TRBD1, 5 bases. Germline V gene sequence: CDR1 SEHNR, CDR2 FQNEAQ (reference sequence). The CDR3 runs to 15 residues. V was pared by 4 bases and J by 5 bases, with 17 bases between. CDR3 DNA sequence: TGTGCCAGCAGCTCCGACCGGGAGGGGTGGTATGGCTACACCTTC. Amino acids: CASSSDREGWYGYTF.

The rearrangement uses TRBV15 and TRBJ2-5; TRBD1 aligns across 7 bases. The V gene's germline CDR1 is LNHNV and CDR2 YYDKDF (reference sequence). The CDR3 runs to 15 residues. The V gene end was trimmed by 5 bases and the J gene end by 5 bases; junction bases not matched to a gene: 11. The DNA for the CDR3 is TGTGCCACCAGCGAAGAAGGGGGCCGAGAGGAGACCCAGTACTTC. This gives the protein CATSEEGGREETQYF. Combining the CDR3 with reference TRBV15 and TRBJ2-5 gives the whole variable domain DAMVIQNPRYQVTQFGKPVTLSCSQTLNHNVMYWYQQKSSQAPKLLFHYYDKDFNNEADTPDNFQSRRPNTSFCFLDIRSPGLGDTAMYLCATSEEGGREETQYFGPGTRLLVL.

CDR3 in DNA: TGTGCCAGCAGCGTAGATGTGACTAGCGGGAGGAATGAGCAGTTCTTC. It codes for CASSVDVTSGRNEQFF. This rearrangement joins TRBV9 to TRBJ2-1; 13 nucleotides match TRBD2. This CDR3 contains 16 residues. The trim removed 0 bases at V and 7 bases at J, leaving 4 bases unmatched. Germline CDR1 SGDLS, CDR2 YYNGEE.

The chain uses TRBV6-2 or TRBV6-3 and TRBJ2-1; the D gene could be TRBD1 or TRBD2 (5 bases each). Trimming cost V 3 bases and J 5 bases, with 17 bases left between them. CDR3 length equals 16 residues. The germline V gene encodes CDR1 MNHEY and CDR2 SVGEGT. CDR3 sequence: CASSYFRKMGHNEQFF. The CDR3 DNA follows: TGTGCCAGCAGTTATTTTCGTAAGATGGGACACAATGAGCAGTTCTTC.

This rearrangement joins TRBV20-1 to TRBJ2-3; 14 nucleotides match TRBD2. Germline V gives CDR1 DFQATT, CDR2 SNEGSKA (reference sequence). CDR3 length: 15 residues. Trimming at V came to 3 bases and at J to 4 bases, leaving 3 bases not matched to a gene. This CDR3 reads CSASRLAGGADTQYF. The CDR3 DNA sequence: TGCAGTGCTAGTAGACTAGCGGGGGGGGCAGATACGCAGTATTTT.

J is TRBJ2-3 and V is TRBV4-2; 11 positions match TRBD2. With 0 bases clipped from V and 10 bases from J, the junction kept 9 bases outside the gene matches. CDR1 and CDR2 from the germline V gene are LGHNA and YNFKEQ. The CDR3 extends over 16 amino acids. The CDR3 is CASSQETSGGVSAQYF. The CDR3 region has the DNA TGTGCCAGCAGCCAAGAAACTAGCGGGGGAGTCTCGGCGCAGTATTTT.

This clonotype has at least ten counts. The V call is TRBV6-1, the J call TRBJ1-4; TRBD1 matches at 7 bases. Losses at the gene ends were 5 bases for V and 0 bases for J; bases not matched to a gene: 3. Germline V gives CDR1 MNHNS, CDR2 SASEGT. The CDR3 loop spans 15 amino acids. The CDR3: CASSPGGATNEKLFF. CDR3 DNA sequence: TGTGCCAGCAGTCCAGGGGGAGCAACTAATGAAAAACTGTTTTTT.

This clonotype was seen a few times. The gene calls are TRBV20-1 and TRBJ1-5, with 7 bases aligning to TRBD1. The J segment lost 6 bases and the V segment lost 4 bases, leaving 9 bases of the junction unmatched. The CDR3 sequence is 14 residues long. From germline, CDR1 is DFQATT and CDR2 SNEGSKA (reference sequence). CDR3 sequence reads: CSATDTQGSQPQHF. CDR3 sequence (DNA): TGCAGTGCTACCGACACACAGGGGAGTCAGCCCCAGCATTTT.

This clonotype appeared many times. The chain combines TRBV25-1 with TRBJ2-1; tentative D call: TRBD2 (6 bases). This CDR3 has 18 amino acids. The germline V and J ends were trimmed by 4 bases and 2 bases, with 21 bases remaining between them. Germline CDR1 and CDR2: MGHDK and SYGVNS. CDR3 region: CASSGPGVSGTPYNEQFF. The CDR3, as DNA: TGTGCCAGCAGTGGACCCGGGGTTTCCGGGACTCCCTACAATGAGCAGTTCTTC.

This clonotype has only a few counts. The chain has TRBV28 and TRBJ2-5, with 8 bases fitting TRBD1. There are 16 residues in the CDR3. The V gene's germline CDR1 is MDHEN and CDR2 SYDVKM. The ends lost 7 bases at V and 1 base at J; junction bases unmatched: 11. DNA of the CDR3: TGTGCCAGCACGGACAGGGATCGAGGGTTCCAAGAGACCCAGTACTTC. It codes for CASTDRDRGFQETQYF.

This clonotype has at least ten counts. The chain is built from TRBV20-1 and TRBJ2-1; TRBD2 aligns across 7 bases. J gave up 2 bases and V 0 bases, and 7 bases lay outside the gene matches. The CDR3 runs to 16 residues. Germline CDR1 reads DFQATT; CDR2 reads SNEGSKA (reference sequence). The CDR3: CSARDWGGVTYNEQFF. The CDR3 nucleotides read TGCAGTGCTAGAGACTGGGGGGGGGTAACCTACAATGAGCAGTTCTTC.

The J gene is TRBJ1-5, the V gene TRBV28; D is possibly TRBD1 (5 bases). The V end was cut by 1 base, the J end by 3 bases, with 16 bases between. CDR1 and CDR2 (germline): MDHEN, SYDVKM. This CDR3 spans 17 amino acids. CDR3 DNA sequence: TGTGCCAGCAGTTTATTTGGGAGGGGCTACCCCAATCAGCCCCAGCATTTT. This sequence encodes CASSLFGRGYPNQPQHF.

This clonotype was found many times. The chain is built from TRBV12-3 or TRBV12-4 and TRBJ2-5; D ambiguous. The CDR3 is made up of 14 amino acids. Trimming took off 3 bases at V and 7 bases at J, with 15 bases between the two ends. This CDR3 reads CASSFRQPVGTQYF. DNA for the CDR3: TGTGCCAGCAGTTTTCGGCAGCCCGTAGGGACCCAGTACTTC.

Here the CDR3 DNA reads TGCGCCAGCAGCCCCCAAACCCCATTCACAGATACGCAGTATTTT. Residues: CASSPQTPFTDTQYF. The chain couples TRBV5-1 to TRBJ2-3; no clear D gene. Trimming took off 4 bases at V and 2 bases at J, with 14 bases between the two ends. The CDR3 contains 15 residues. Germline CDR1 SGHRS, CDR2 YFSETQ.